This T cell receptor (beta chain) derives from a study of T cells and Merkel cell carcinoma outcomes. Profiled with immunoSEQ multiplex PCR; TCRdb holds only in-frame clones, not every one. The table lists over 1,500 clones, 75% to 80% of them singletons. The CDR3 runs 15 residues. V was shortened by 6 bases and J by 4 bases, with 20 bases between the two germline ends. From germline, CDR1 is SGHKS and CDR2 YYEKEE (reference sequence). About this clone: Its antigen is not identified.

Whole-study findings and limits: In Merkel cell carcinoma, repertoire and T-cell density reportedly predicted outcomes.

Sequencing was performed on tumor tissue from Merkel cell carcinoma. The genes are TRBV5-5 and TRBJ2-7; D assignment may be TRBD1 or TRBD2 (5 bases each). This receptor was identified in a human donor with Merkel cell carcinoma. As DNA, the CDR3 is TGTGCCAGCATCCCCCTCGATGGGGGTCTGTACGAGCAGTACTTC. This sequence encodes CASIPLDGGLYEQYF.